This T cell receptor (beta chain) was recovered during a study of OX40 agonist ivuxolimab in advanced cancers. Study information: The group had a mean age of around 60 years, ranged from about 20 to 85, and was just under 85% male.

Germline-derived CDR1 and CDR2 are SNHLY and FYNNEI. The CDR3 runs 14 residues. Trimming stripped 6 bases from V and 2 bases from J, with 12 bases between. The study's findings and limits: More expanded clones were found, on average, in CD8+ than in CD4+ T cells.

Clones were sequenced by immunoSEQ multiplex PCR, and TCRdb holds only the in-frame ones, with some missing. The table records about 30,000 clones, about three quarters of them present only once. As to this clone: The antigen remains unidentified.

This sample comprised CD4+ or CD8+ T cells sorted from blood, obtained in a trial of the OX40 agonist ivuxolimab. The genes are TRBV2 and TRBJ2-3; D is ambiguous. The TCR was taken from an adult with an advanced solid tumor such as melanoma, head and neck, liver or kidney cancer. Written as DNA, the CDR3 is TGTGCCAGCAGGGCTCTAAGAAACACAGATACGCAGTATTTT. Translated: CASRALRNTDTQYF.